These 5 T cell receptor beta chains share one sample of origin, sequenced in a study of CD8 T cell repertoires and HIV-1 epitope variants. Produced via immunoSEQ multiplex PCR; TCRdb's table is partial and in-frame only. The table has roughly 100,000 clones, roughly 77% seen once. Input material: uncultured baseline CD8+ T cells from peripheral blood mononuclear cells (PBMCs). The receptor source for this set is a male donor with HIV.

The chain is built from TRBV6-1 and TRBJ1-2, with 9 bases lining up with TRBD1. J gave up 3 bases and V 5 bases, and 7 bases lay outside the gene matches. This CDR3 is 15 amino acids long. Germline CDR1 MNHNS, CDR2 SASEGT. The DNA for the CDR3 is TGTGCCAGCAGTAGGGGACAGGGATGGGACTATGGCTACACCTTC. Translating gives CASSRGQGWDYGYTF.

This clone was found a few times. CDR3 residues: CASSIRVALAGASGANVLTF. The DNA of the CDR3 is TGTGCCAGTAGTATTAGGGTGGCTTTGGCGGGGGCCTCTGGGGCCAACGTCCTGACTTTC. The rearrangement joins TRBV19 to TRBJ2-6, with a tentative D call TRBD2 (7 bases). The length of the CDR3 is 20 residues. V was shortened by 3 bases and J by 0 bases, with 21 bases between the two germline ends. Germline CDR1 reads LNHDA; CDR2 reads SQIVND (reference sequence).

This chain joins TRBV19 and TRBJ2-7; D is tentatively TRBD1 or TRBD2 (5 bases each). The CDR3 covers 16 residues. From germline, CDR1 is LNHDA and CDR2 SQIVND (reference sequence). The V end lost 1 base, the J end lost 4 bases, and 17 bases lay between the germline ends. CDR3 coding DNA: TGTGCCAGTAGTATAGCCTCGGCGTCAGGGAGTTACGAGCAGTACTTC. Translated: CASSIASASGSYEQYF.

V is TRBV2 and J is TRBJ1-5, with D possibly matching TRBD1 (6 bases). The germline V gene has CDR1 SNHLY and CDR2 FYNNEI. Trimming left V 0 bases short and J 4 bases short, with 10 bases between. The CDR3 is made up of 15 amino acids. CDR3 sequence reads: CASSEARGKNQPQHF. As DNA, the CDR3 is TGTGCCAGCAGTGAAGCGAGGGGGAAGAATCAGCCCCAGCATTTT.

CDR3: CASSEGTEAFF. The CDR3 bases are TGTGCCAGCAGTGAGGGCACTGAAGCTTTCTTT. This chain connects TRBV2 to TRBJ1-1, with no clear D. The CDR3 loop spans 11 amino acids. V gave up 3 bases and J gave up 4 bases, with 3 bases separating them. Germline lookup yields CDR1 SNHLY and CDR2 FYNNEI.